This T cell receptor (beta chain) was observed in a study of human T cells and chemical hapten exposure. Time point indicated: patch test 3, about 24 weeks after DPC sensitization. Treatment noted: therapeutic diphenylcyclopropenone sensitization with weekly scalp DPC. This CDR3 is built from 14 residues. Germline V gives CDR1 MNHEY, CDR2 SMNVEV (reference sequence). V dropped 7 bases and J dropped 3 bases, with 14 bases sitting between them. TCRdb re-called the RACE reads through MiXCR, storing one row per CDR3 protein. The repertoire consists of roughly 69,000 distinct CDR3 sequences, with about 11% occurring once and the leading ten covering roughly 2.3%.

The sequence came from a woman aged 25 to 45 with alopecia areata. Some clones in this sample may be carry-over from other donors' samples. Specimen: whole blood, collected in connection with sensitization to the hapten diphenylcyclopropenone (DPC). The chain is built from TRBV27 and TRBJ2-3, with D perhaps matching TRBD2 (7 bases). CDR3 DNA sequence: TGTGCCAGCACCCTGCGGGGGCGGACAGATACGCAGTATTTT. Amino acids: CASTLRGRTDTQYF.